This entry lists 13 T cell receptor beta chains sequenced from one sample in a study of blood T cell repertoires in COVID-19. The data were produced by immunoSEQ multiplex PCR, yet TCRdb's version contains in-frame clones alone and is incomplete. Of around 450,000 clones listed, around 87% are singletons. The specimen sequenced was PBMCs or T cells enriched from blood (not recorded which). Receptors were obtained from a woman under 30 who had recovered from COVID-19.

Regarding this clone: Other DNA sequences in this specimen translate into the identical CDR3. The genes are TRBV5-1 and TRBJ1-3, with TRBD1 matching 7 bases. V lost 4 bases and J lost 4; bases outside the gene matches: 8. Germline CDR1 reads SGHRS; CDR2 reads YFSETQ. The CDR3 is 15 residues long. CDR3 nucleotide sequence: TGCGCCAGCAGCCTACAGGGGAATGCAGGAAACACCATATATTTT. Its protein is CASSLQGNAGNTIYF.

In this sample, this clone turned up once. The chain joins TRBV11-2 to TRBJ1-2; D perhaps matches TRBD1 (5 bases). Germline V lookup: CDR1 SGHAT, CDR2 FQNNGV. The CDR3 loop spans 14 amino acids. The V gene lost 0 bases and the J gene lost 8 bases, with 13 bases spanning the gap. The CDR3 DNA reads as TGTGCCAGCAGCTTAGATCGTGGAGGGGACGGCTACACCTTC. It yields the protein CASSLDRGGDGYTF.

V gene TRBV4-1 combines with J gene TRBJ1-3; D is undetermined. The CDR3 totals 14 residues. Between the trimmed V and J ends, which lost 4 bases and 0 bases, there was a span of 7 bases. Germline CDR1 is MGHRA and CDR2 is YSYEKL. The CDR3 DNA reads TGCGCCAGCAGCCGAGACAACTCTGGAAACACCATATATTTT. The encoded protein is CASSRDNSGNTIYF.

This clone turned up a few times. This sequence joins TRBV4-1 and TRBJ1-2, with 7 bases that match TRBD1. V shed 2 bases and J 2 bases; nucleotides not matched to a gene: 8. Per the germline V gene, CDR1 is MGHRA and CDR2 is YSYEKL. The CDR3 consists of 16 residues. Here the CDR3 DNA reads TGCGCCAGCAGCCAACCCCTAAGGGGGCAAAACTATGGCTACACCTTC. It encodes CASSQPLRGQNYGYTF.

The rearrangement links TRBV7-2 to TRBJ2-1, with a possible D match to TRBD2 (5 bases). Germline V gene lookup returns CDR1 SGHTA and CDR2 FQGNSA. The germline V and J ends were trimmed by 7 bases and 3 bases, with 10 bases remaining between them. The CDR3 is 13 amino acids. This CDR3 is CASTPGVYNEQFF. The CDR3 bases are TGTGCCAGCACCCCCGGGGTCTACAATGAGCAGTTCTTC.

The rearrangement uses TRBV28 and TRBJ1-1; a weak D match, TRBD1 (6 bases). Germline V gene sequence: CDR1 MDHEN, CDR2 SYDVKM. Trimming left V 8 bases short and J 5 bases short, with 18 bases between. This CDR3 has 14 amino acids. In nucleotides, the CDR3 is TGTGCCAGCCGCAGGGGCGCGGGTGGTACTGAAGCTTTCTTT. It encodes CASRRGAGGTEAFF.

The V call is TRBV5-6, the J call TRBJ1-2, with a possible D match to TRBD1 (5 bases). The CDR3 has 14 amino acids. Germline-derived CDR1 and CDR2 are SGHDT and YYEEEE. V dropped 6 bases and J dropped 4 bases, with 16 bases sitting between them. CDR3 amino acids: CASNRQGARYGYTF. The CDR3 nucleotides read TGTGCCAGCAACAGACAAGGGGCCCGCTATGGCTACACCTTC.

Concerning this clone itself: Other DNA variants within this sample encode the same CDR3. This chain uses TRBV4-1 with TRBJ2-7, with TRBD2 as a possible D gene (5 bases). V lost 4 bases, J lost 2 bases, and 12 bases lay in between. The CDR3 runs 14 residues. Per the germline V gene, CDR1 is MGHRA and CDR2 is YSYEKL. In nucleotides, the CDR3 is TGCGCCAGCAGCCCTCGGACGGGGACCTACGAGCAGTACTTC. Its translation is CASSPRTGTYEQYF.

This CDR3 reads CASSLDSLAGGRNEQFF. As DNA, the CDR3 is TGTGCCAGCAGCTTAGATTCCCTAGCGGGGGGGCGAAATGAGCAGTTCTTC. The V and J genes are TRBV11-3 and TRBJ2-1, with TRBD2 identical over 12 bases. The CDR3 length is 17 residues. The junction had 7 bases not matched to a gene; V was cut back by 0 bases and J by 7 bases. Per the germline V gene, CDR1 is SGHNT and CDR2 is YENEEA.

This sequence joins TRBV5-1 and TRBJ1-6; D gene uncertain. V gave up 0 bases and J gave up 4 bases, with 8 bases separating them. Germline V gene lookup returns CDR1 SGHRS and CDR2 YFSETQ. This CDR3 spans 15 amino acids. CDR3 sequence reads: CASSLDRTYNSPLHF. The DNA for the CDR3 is TGCGCCAGCAGCTTGGACAGAACTTATAATTCACCCCTCCACTTT.

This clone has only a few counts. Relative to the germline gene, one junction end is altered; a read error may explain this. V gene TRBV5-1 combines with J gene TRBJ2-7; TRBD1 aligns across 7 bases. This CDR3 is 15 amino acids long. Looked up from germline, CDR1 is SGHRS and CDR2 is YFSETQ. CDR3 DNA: TGCGCCAGCAGCTTGGCAAGGGGACAGTCCTTCGAGCAGTACTTC. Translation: CASSLARGQSFEQYF.

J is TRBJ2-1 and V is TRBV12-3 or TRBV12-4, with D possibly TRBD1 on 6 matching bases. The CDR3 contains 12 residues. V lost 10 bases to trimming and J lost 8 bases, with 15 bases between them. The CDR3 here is CATGTLRDEQFF. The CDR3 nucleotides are TGTGCCACTGGGACACTGCGGGATGAGCAGTTCTTC.

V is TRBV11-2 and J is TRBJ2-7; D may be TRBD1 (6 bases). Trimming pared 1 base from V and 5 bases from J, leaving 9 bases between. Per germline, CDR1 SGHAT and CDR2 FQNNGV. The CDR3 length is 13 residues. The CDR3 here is CASSLGGLNEQYF. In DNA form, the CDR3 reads TGTGCCAGCAGCTTAGGGGGGCTGAACGAGCAGTACTTC. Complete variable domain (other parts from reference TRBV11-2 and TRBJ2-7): EAGVAQSPRYKIIEKRQSVAFWCNPISGHATLYWYQQILGQGPKLLIQFQNNGVVDDSQLPKDRFSAERLKGVDSTLKIQPAKLEDSAVYLCASSLGGLNEQYFGPGTRLTVT.